This TCR beta chain was profiled in a study of cytomegalovirus exposure and HLA in healthy donors. Study background: The 120 or so validation repertoires and the roughly 700 first-cohort repertoires shared a platform, a later analysis reported. Study results and caveats: Across donors, most TCRs were seen rarely, yet some public ones were widespread. The tendency of first-cohort TCR clusters to co-occur in the roughly 120 validation repertoires was the finding of a later analysis. Overall, about 160 TCR beta chains were annotated as cytomegalovirus-associated.

CDR3 length: 13 residues. Trimming left V 3 bases short and J 1 base short, with 6 bases between. CDR1 SGHRS and CDR2 YFSETQ come from the germline V gene. Regarding this clone: What it binds is not known.

The protocol was immunoSEQ multiplex PCR, while the TCRdb copy is restricted to in-frame clones and leaves out a portion. The table has 55,000 to 70,000 clones, over 90% seen once. The sample taken for sequencing was PBMCs. This chain links TRBV5-1 with TRBJ2-3; no clear D gene. The source of this sequence is a man aged 18 to 30 in good health and CMV-seronegative. The CDR3 bases are TGCGCCAGCAGCTCGCCGGGCACAGATACGCAGTATTTT. This encodes CASSSPGTDTQYF. The full variable domain, completed using reference TRBV5-1 and TRBJ2-3, is KAGVTQTPRYLIKTRGQQVTLSCSPISGHRSVSWYQQTPGQGLQFLFEYFSETQRNKGNFPGRFSGRQFSNSRSEMNVSTLELGDSALYLCASSSPGTDTQYFGPGTRLTVL.